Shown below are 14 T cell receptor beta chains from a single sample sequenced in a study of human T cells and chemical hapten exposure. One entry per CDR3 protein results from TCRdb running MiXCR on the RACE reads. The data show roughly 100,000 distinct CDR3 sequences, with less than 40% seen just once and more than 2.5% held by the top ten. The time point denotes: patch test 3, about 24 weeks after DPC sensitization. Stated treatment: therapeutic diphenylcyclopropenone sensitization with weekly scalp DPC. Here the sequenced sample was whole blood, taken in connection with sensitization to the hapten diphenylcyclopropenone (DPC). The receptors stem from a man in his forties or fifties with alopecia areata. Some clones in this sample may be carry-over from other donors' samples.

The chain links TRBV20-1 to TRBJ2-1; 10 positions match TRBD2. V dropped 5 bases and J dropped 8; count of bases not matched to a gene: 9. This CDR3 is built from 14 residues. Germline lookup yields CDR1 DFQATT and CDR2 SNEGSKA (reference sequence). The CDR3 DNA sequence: TGCAGTGCTTTACCCGGGACTAGCGTTCATGAGCAGTTCTTC. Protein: CSALPGTSVHEQFF.

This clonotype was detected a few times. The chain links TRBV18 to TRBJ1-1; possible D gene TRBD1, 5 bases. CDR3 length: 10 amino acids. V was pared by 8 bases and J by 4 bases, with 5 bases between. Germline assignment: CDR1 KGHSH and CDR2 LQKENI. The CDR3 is CASRGTEAFF. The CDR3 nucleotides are TGTGCCAGCAGGGGCACTGAAGCTTTCTTT.

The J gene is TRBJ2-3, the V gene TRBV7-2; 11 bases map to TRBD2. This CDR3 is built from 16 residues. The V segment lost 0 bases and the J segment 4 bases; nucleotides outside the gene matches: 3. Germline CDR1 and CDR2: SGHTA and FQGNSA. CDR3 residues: CASSLALAGGSDTQYF. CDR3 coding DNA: TGTGCCAGCAGCTTAGCATTAGCGGGAGGGTCAGATACGCAGTATTTT.

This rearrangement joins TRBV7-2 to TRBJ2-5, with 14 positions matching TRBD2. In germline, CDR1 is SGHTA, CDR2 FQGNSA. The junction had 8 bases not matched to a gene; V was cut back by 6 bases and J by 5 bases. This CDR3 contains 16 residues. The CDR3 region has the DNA TGTGCCAGCAGTTCAGCGGGACTAGCGGGAGTGGAGACCCAGTACTTC. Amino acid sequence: CASSSAGLAGVETQYF. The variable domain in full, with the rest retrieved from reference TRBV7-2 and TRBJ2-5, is GAGVSQSPSNKVTEKGKDVELRCDPISGHTALYWYRQSLGQGLEFLIYFQGNSAPDKSGLPSDRFSAERTGGSVSTLTIQRTQQEDSAVYLCASSSAGLAGVETQYFGPGTRLLVL.

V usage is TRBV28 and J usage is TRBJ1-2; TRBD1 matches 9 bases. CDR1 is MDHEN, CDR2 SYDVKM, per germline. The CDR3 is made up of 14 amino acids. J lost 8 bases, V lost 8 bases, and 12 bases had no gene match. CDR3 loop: CASVTPGQGKGYTF. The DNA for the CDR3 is TGTGCCAGCGTTACTCCGGGACAGGGAAAAGGCTACACCTTC.

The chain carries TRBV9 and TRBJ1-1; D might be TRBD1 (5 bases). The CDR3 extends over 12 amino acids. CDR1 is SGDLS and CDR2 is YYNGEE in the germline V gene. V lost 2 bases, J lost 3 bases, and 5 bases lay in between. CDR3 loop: CASSVRDTEAFF. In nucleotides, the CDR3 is TGTGCCAGCAGCGTCAGGGACACTGAAGCTTTCTTT.

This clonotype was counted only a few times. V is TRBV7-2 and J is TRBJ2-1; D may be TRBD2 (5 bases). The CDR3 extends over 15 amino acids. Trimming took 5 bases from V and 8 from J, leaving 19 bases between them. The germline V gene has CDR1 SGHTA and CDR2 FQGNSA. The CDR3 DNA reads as TGTGCCAGCAGCCCCTATCCAGGAGCGGCCCATGAGCAGTTCTTC. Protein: CASSPYPGAAHEQFF.

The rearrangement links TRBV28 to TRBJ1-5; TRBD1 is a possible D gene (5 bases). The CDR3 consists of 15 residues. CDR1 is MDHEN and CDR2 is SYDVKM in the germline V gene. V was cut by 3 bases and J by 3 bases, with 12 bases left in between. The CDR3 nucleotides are TGTGCCAGCAGTTTGAGAGGGGTCCACAATCAGCCCCAGCATTTT. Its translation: CASSLRGVHNQPQHF.

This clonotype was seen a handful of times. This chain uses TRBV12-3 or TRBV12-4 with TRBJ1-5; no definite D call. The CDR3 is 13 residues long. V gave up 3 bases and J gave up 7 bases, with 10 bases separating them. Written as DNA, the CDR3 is TGTGCCAGCAGTTTCTCGGCGGGGCAGCCCCAGCATTTT. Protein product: CASSFSAGQPQHF.

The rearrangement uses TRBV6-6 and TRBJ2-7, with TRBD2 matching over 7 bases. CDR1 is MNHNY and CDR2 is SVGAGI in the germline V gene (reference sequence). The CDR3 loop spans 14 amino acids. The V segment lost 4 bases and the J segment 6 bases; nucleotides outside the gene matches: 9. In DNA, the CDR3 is TGTGCCAGCAGTTCCGGGGAGTTAGCGGGCGAGCAGTACGTC. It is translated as CASSSGELAGEQYV.

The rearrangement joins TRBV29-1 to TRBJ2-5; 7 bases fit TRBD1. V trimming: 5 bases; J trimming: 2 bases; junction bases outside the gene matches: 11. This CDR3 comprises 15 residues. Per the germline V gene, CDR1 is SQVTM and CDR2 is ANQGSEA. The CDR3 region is CSVQRQGALQETQYF. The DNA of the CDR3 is TGCAGCGTTCAAAGACAGGGCGCCCTTCAAGAGACCCAGTACTTC.

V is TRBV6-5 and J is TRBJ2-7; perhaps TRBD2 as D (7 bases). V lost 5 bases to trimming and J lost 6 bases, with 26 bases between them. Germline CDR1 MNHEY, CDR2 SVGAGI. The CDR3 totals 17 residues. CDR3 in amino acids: CASSTPLYRGARFEQYF. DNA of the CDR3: TGTGCCAGCAGTACACCCCTCTATCGGGGGGCGCGTTTCGAGCAGTACTTC.

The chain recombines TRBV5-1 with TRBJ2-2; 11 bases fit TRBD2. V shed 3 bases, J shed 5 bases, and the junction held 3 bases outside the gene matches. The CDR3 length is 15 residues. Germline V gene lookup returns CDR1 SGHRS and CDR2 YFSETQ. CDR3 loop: CASSSTSGTTGELFF. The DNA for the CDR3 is TGCGCCAGCAGCTCGACTAGCGGGACGACCGGGGAGCTGTTTTTT.

As DNA, the CDR3 is TGTGCCAGCAGTTCCCCCCCGGGGAGGGGGCCTAGCACTGAAGCTTTCTTT. The encoded protein is CASSSPPGRGPSTEAFF. The chain carries TRBV28 and TRBJ1-1; 7 nucleotides line up with TRBD1. Trimming took 4 bases from V and 4 from J; bases not matched to a gene: 15. The CDR3 length is 17 residues. CDR1 MDHEN and CDR2 SYDVKM come from the germline V gene.